Following are 16 T cell receptor beta chains from one sample sequenced in a study of post-analysis software for immune sequencing data. General study findings and limits: With TRBV5-6, TRBV5-1 and TRBV20-1 included, 5 or 6 TRBV segments were more frequent in patients than in controls.

Antigens of these TCRs are unknown. Built from TCR beta cDNA, the libraries had unique molecular identifiers in them. TCRdb re-called the PCR reads through MiXCR, storing one row per CDR3 protein. Among more than 450,000 distinct CDR3 sequences listed, 34% were seen once. Sequencing input: blood. Receptor source: a girl under 18 with multiple sclerosis.

This clonotype was seen many times. The chain couples TRBV6-1 to TRBJ1-2; D ambiguous. CDR1 MNHNS and CDR2 SASEGT come from the germline V gene. This CDR3 has 12 residues. The V gene lost 6 bases and the J gene lost 2 bases, with 7 bases spanning the gap. CDR3 loop: CASRTGNYGYTF. CDR3 nucleotide sequence: TGTGCCAGCAGGACCGGAAACTATGGCTACACCTTC.

Remarks on this clonotype: Given a much more abundant clone one base away, this may be a read error. This chain links TRBV12-3 or TRBV12-4 with TRBJ1-5, with D unresolved. This CDR3 has 14 amino acids. CDR3 in DNA: TGTGTCAGCCCTTATATGACCTTAGGGCAGCCCCAGCATTTT. Amino acid sequence: CVSPYMTLGQPQHF.

The chain couples TRBV7-9 to TRBJ2-3, with D possibly TRBD1 on 5 matching bases. With 10 bases removed from V and 6 bases from J, the gap between germline ends came to 20 bases. Looked up from germline, CDR1 is SEHNR and CDR2 is FQNEAQ (reference sequence). CDR3 length: 14 residues. CDR3 protein: CATDSQVEWDTQYF. CDR3 bases: TGTGCCACAGACAGCCAGGTCGAATGGGATACGCAGTATTTT. The full variable domain, with the rest looked up from reference TRBV7-9 and TRBJ2-3, is DTGVSQNPRHKITKRGQNVTFRCDPISEHNRLYWYRQTLGQGPEFLTYFQNEAQLEKSRLLSDRFSAERPKGSFSTLEIQRTEQGDSAMYLCATDSQVEWDTQYFGPGTRLTVL.

This chain connects TRBV7-9 to TRBJ2-1, with 9 positions matching TRBD2. Germline CDR1 SEHNR, CDR2 FQNEAQ (reference sequence). V lost 5 bases to trimming and J lost 4 bases; unmatched junction nucleotides: 21. This CDR3 comprises 20 residues. CDR3 region: CASSELRASGDFLGYNEQFF. As DNA, the CDR3 is TGTGCCAGCAGCGAACTGAGGGCTAGCGGGGACTTCCTGGGGTACAATGAGCAGTTCTTC.

This clonotype has just a few counts. A junction end diverges from the germline sequence, so it may reflect a read error. The chain is built from TRBV27 and TRBJ2-7; TRBD1 matches at 8 bases. This CDR3 region has 18 residues. Germline CDR1 and CDR2: MNHEY and SMNVEV (reference sequence). Here the CDR3 DNA reads TGTGCCGGCAGTTTATCTCTTTCGGCAGGGGGCGACCCCTACGAGCAGTACTTC. It encodes CAGSLSLSAGGDPYEQYF.

This clonotype showed up just a few times. The chain uses TRBV5-1 and TRBJ2-3, with 7 bases that match TRBD2. Germline-derived CDR1 and CDR2 are SGHRS and YFSETQ. The CDR3 consists of 17 residues. The junction had 11 bases not matched to a gene; V was cut back by 4 bases and J by 0 bases. The CDR3 spells CASSPKGGAGSTDTQYF. DNA for the CDR3: TGCGCCAGCAGCCCCAAAGGAGGAGCGGGGAGCACAGATACGCAGTATTTT. Drawing the rest from reference TRBV5-1 and TRBJ2-3, the complete variable domain is KAGVTQTPRYLIKTRGQQVTLSCSPISGHRSVSWYQQTPGQGLQFLFEYFSETQRNKGNFPGRFSGRQFSNSRSEMNVSTLELGDSALYLCASSPKGGAGSTDTQYFGPGTRLTVL.

V gene TRBV9 combines with J gene TRBJ2-7, with TRBD1 matching 10 bases. The germline V gene has CDR1 SGDLS and CDR2 YYNGEE. With V trimmed by 4 bases and J by 4 bases, 8 bases remained unmatched. The CDR3 extends over 15 amino acids. CDR3 DNA sequence: TGTGCCAGCAGCCCCGGGACAGGGGACTTTTACGAGCAGTACTTC. Translating it yields CASSPGTGDFYEQYF.

There are a few counts of this clonotype. The J gene is TRBJ2-3, the V gene TRBV3-1; TRBD2 might be the D (5 bases). The CDR3 consists of 16 residues. V dropped 0 bases and J dropped 0 bases, with 10 bases sitting between them. Per germline, CDR1 LGHDT and CDR2 YNNKEL (reference sequence). The CDR3 loop is CASSQDSTTSTDTQYF. In DNA form, the CDR3 reads TGTGCCAGCAGCCAAGATTCGACTACTAGCACAGATACGCAGTATTTT.

The V call is TRBV28, the J call TRBJ2-7; D gene ambiguous. Germline V lookup: CDR1 MDHEN, CDR2 SYDVKM. This CDR3 has 14 amino acids. V lost 3 bases and J lost 3, with 12 bases in between. The CDR3 is CASSFRVSLYEQYF. Here the CDR3 DNA reads TGTGCCAGCAGTTTCCGAGTCAGCCTCTACGAGCAGTACTTC.

This clonotype was seen just once. This chain links TRBV18 with TRBJ2-1; no firm D call. The CDR3 covers 15 residues. Trimming removed 3 bases at V and 8 bases at J, with 17 bases between. Looked up from germline, CDR1 is KGHSH and CDR2 is LQKENI. The CDR3 reads CASSPPRATVYEQFF. Written as DNA, the CDR3 is TGTGCCAGCTCACCTCCCCGGGCCACGGTATATGAGCAGTTCTTC.

The chain has TRBV7-8 and TRBJ2-7; 7 nucleotides align to TRBD1. The J call is in doubt because the DNA end fits TRBJ2-5 better. Germline V CDR1 and CDR2: SGHVS, FQNEAQ. The CDR3 consists of 15 residues. CDR3 in DNA: TGTGCCAGCAGCTTGCGCGGACAGGCGGGCGAGACCCAGTACTTC. Residues: CASSLRGQAGETQYF.

This clonotype was observed a handful of times. The chain combines TRBV6-5 with TRBJ1-5; TRBD1 might be the D (5 bases). Germline lookup yields CDR1 MNHEY and CDR2 SVGAGI. The CDR3 totals 13 residues. The germline V and J ends were trimmed by 9 bases and 5 bases, with 14 bases remaining between them. CDR3 in DNA: TGTGCCAGTAGGGGATCGGGGGATCAGCCCCAGCATTTT. It encodes CASRGSGDQPQHF.

This clonotype has a handful of counts. The rearrangement uses TRBV20-1 and TRBJ1-1; TRBD1 aligns across 11 bases. CDR3 length equals 19 residues. V was clipped by 3 bases and J by 0 bases; unmatched bases: 15. Germline V lookup: CDR1 DFQATT, CDR2 SNEGSKA (reference sequence). CDR3 DNA: TGCAGTGCTAGGATGGGTATCGGACAGGGGGCCGCCTTGAACACTGAAGCTTTCTTT. It codes for CSARMGIGQGAALNTEAFF.

The chain carries TRBV20-1 and TRBJ2-7; D may match TRBD1 or TRBD2 (5 bases each). The length of the CDR3 is 13 residues. V was shortened by 6 bases and J by 5 bases, with 17 bases between the two germline ends. Germline values: CDR1 DFQATT, CDR2 SNEGSKA (reference sequence). The CDR3 here is CSATGRNLHEQYF. As DNA, the CDR3 is TGCAGTGCCACGGGACGGAACCTTCACGAGCAGTACTTC.

The chain joins TRBV4-1 to TRBJ2-4; D possibly matches TRBD1 or TRBD2 (5 bases each). Per germline, CDR1 MGHRA and CDR2 YSYEKL. V was clipped by 0 bases and J by 4 bases, with 7 bases between them. This CDR3 is 14 amino acids long. Written as DNA, the CDR3 is TGCGCCAGCAGCCAAGATGAGGGGAAAAACATTCAGTACTTC. Amino acids: CASSQDEGKNIQYF.

The table lists this clonotype with a few counts. The CDR3 sequence is CASSPTGGTYYGYTF. CDR3 in DNA: TGTGCCAGCAGCCCAACCGGGGGTACATACTATGGCTACACCTTC. This rearrangement joins TRBV7-2 to TRBJ1-2; D might be TRBD1 (5 bases). The CDR3 is 15 residues long. Between the trimmed V and J ends, which lost 5 bases and 3 bases, there was a span of 16 bases. CDR1 and CDR2 from the germline V gene are SGHTA and FQGNSA.